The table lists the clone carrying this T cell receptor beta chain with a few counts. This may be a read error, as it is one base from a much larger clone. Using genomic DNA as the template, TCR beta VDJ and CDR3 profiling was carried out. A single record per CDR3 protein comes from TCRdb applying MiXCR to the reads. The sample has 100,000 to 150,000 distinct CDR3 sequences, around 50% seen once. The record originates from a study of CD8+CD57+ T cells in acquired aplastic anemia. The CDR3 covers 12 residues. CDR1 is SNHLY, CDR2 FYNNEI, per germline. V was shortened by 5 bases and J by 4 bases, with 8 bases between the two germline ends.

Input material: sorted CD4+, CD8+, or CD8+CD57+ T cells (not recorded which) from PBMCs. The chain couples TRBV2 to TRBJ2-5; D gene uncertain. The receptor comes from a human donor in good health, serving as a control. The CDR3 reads CASSYGPETQYF. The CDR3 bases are TGTGCCAGCAGTTACGGTCCAGAGACCCAGTACTTC.